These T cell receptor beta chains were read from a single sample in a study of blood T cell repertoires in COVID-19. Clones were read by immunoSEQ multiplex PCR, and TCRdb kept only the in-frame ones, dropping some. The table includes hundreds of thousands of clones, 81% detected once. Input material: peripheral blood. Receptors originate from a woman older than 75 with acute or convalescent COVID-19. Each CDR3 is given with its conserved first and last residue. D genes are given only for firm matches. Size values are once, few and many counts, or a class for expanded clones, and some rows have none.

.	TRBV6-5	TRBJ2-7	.	TGTGCCAGCCTACAGGGTATTTCTGGGGAGCAGTACTTC	CASLQGISGEQYF
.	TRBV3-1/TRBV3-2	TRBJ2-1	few	TGTGCCAGCAGCCAGCGACCCGCCGGGACCTACAATGAGCAGTTCTTC	CASSQRPAGTYNEQFF
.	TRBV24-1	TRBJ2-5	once	TGTGCCACCAGTGACCCGGCCGTTACGACCGGGGAGACCCAGTACTTC	CATSDPAVTTGETQYF
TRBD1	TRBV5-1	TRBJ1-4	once	TGCGCCAGCAGTGAACAGGGGGCCGGGGAAAAACTGTTTTTT	CASSEQGAGEKLFF
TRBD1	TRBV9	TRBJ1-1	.	TGTGCCAGCAGCGTGGGACAGGGAAAGGACACTGAAGCTTTCTTT	CASSVGQGKDTEAFF
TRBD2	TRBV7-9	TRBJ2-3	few	TGTGCCAGCAGCACCGGGACTAGCGGATCTAGCACAGATACGCAGTATTTT	CASSTGTSGSSTDTQYF
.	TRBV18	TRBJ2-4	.	TGTGCCAGCTCACCAGCAGGGCAAGCCAAAAACATTCAGTACTTC	CASSPAGQAKNIQYF
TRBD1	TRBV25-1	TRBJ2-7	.	TGTGCCAGCAGTGCTGGGACAGGGAAGGACTACGAGCAGTACTTC	CASSAGTGKDYEQYF
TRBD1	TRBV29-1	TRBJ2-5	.	TGCAGCGTGGACCGGGACAGGGAGACCCAGTACTTC	CSVDRDRETQYF
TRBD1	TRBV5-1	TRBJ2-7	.	TGCGCCAGCAGCCCAGGGGGCTCGTACGAGCAGTACTTC	CASSPGGSYEQYF